One sample yielded the 4 T cell receptor delta chains listed below, sequenced in a study of Vδ1+ human thymocytes. Overall study findings and caveats: Highly polyclonal TRG and TRD repertoires with Gaussian CDR3 length distributions appeared in thymus.

Extracted RNA was reverse transcribed into cDNA. Multiplex PCR used pooled V-gene forward primers and a constant-region reverse primer to amplify CDR3s. TCRdb re-called the multiplex PCR reads with CATT. This table holds 54,000 or so delta-chain clones, roughly 15% found once. Their antigens are not known. The sequenced sample was Vdelta1+ gamma-delta thymocytes from the thymus. Noted subset: FACS-sorted CD3+ TCRalphabeta- TCRVdelta1+ TCRVdelta2- thymocytes. The receptors were gathered from a boy less than two years old who had congenital heart surgery.

This chain uses TRDV1 with TRDJ1, with TRDD3 matching 12 bases. This CDR3 is 20 amino acids long. Germline assignment: CDR1 TSWWSYY and CDR2 QGS. V dropped 1 base and J dropped 0; count of bases not matched to a gene: 12. The CDR3 sequence: CALGERNCLGDTEYTDKLIF. CDR3 DNA sequence: TGTGCTCTTGGGGAACGTAATTGTCTGGGGGATACGGAGTACACCGATAAACTCATCTTT.

The chain employs TRAV29/DV5 and TRDJ1; 7 nucleotides agree with TRDD3. CDR3 length: 20 amino acids. Germline V gene sequence: CDR1 NSMFDY, CDR2 ISSIKDK. Trimming at V came to 0 bases and at J to 0 bases, leaving 20 bases not matched to a gene. Written as DNA, the CDR3 is TGTGCAGCAAGCGTGAATCCCCAATCGCCTACCGGGGGATACACCGATAAACTCATCTTT. Translating gives CAASVNPQSPTGGYTDKLIF.

This clone was seen more than once but under ten times. This sequence joins TRDV1 and TRDJ1; 11 bases are shared with TRDD3. Trimming at V came to 5 bases and at J to 0 bases, leaving 23 bases not matched to a gene. The germline V gene has CDR1 TSWWSYY and CDR2 QGS. The CDR3 extends over 22 amino acids. The CDR3 DNA reads TGTGCTCTTGGGAAGGGGCTACTTCCTACGCGTACTGGGGGATATAACACCGATAAACTCATCTTT. Its translation: CALGKGLLPTRTGGYNTDKLIF.

The genes are TRDV1 and TRDJ1, with D perhaps matching TRDD2 (6 bases). Trimming pared 2 bases from V and 10 bases from J, leaving 23 bases between. The CDR3 length is 16 residues. CDR1 is TSWWSYY, CDR2 QGS, per germline. CDR3 in amino acids: CALGEIPILPQWGLIF. The DNA of the CDR3 is TGTGCTCTTGGGGAAATCCCAATCCTACCTCAATGGGGACTCATCTTT.